This T cell receptor beta chain originates from a study of shared clonotypes between healthy human individuals. Study-wide background: For every donor, three CD4 naive, three CD4 memory, two CD8 naive and one CD8 memory plates were used.

Overall study findings and caveats: Of the naive CD4 clonotypes, 4% to 5% were shared across a handful of donors.

From germline, CDR1 is SEHNR and CDR2 FQNEAQ (reference sequence). This CDR3 contains 18 residues. The ends were cut back, 4 bases at V and 0 bases at J, with 22 bases in the middle. Terminally differentiated effector memory CD45RA+ cells were left out of the naive CD8 fraction, which was CD45RO-negative and positively selected for CCR7. Over several immunoSEQ plates, each subset's genomic DNA was distributed in even portions. Data came from immunoSEQ multiplex PCR; TCRdb stores just in-frame clones and leaves some out. The sample contains around 640,000 clones, 95% to 96% of which appear only once. On this clone itself: The antigen is not known.

The sample was naive CD8+ T cells sorted from blood. The genes are TRBV7-9 and TRBJ2-7; tentatively, D is TRBD1 or TRBD2 (5 bases each). The source of this sequence is a woman in her twenties or thirties in good health. The chain's CDR3 is CASSSSGWGTMSSYEQYF. CDR3 sequence (DNA): TGTGCCAGCAGCTCCAGTGGGTGGGGGACCATGAGCTCCTACGAGCAGTACTTC.